The next 3 T cell receptor beta chains were all read from a single sample in a study of T cell responses to AZD1222 COVID-19 vaccine (dated by TCRdb to the early 2020s). Receptor amplification or capture employed the immunoSEQ multiplex PCR assay. The table was pulled from immuneACCESS by TCRdb, which kept in-frame rearrangements only. Such tables lose some clones; where checked, under half of the loss comes from unresolved V genes, and the rest has no known cause. In all, the sample holds 180,000 or so clones, and approximately 93% of those were seen once. In total, the top ten clones hold approximately 1% of the sample. The time point label here, explained by the study, means: about 28 days (+/-7) after the second vaccine dose. The sample here was peripheral blood, taken 28 days after the second AZD1222 dose. All receptors come from an adult who received the AZD1222 COVID-19 vaccine.

This chain uses TRBV19 with TRBJ2-7; 7 bases line up with TRBD1. Germline V CDR1 and CDR2: LNHDA, SQIVND (reference sequence). This CDR3 contains 16 residues. Trimming took 5 bases from V and 0 from J; bases not matched to a gene: 10. CDR3 loop: CASSRQTGRPSYEQYF. The CDR3 bases are TGTGCCAGTAGTCGACAGACAGGGCGGCCCTCCTACGAGCAGTACTTC.

The chain combines TRBV4-1 with TRBJ1-6; no clear D. V gave up 0 bases and J gave up 6 bases, with 12 bases separating them. This CDR3 comprises 16 residues. Germline CDR1 is MGHRA and CDR2 is YSYEKL. The chain's CDR3 is CASSQERARSNSPLHF. The CDR3 DNA reads TGCGCCAGCAGCCAAGAAAGGGCCCGGTCTAATTCACCCCTCCACTTT.

The V call is TRBV4-1, the J call TRBJ1-6; D gene uncertain. Per the germline V gene, CDR1 is MGHRA and CDR2 is YSYEKL. The V gene lost 1 base and the J gene lost 7 bases, with 14 bases spanning the gap. This CDR3 contains 16 residues. CDR3 residues: CASSQGLTRSNSPLHF. CDR3 nucleotides: TGCGCCAGCAGCCAAGGACTAACTCGTTCCAATTCACCCCTCCACTTT.